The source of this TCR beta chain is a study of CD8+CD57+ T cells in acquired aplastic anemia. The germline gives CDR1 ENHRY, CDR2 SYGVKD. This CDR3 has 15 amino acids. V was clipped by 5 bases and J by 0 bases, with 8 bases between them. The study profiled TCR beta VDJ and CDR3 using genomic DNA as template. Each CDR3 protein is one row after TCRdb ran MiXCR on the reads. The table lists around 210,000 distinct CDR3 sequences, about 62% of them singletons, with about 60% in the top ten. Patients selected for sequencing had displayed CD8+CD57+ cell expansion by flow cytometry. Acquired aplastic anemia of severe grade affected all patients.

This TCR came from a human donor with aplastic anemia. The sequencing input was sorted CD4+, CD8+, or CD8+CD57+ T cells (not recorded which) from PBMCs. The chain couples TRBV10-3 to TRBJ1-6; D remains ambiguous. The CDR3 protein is CAISQDGSYNSPLHF. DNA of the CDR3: TGTGCCATCAGTCAGGACGGCTCCTATAATTCACCCCTCCACTTT.